A single sample is the source of the 8 T cell receptor beta chains below, sequenced in a study of blood T cells in healthy people across ages. Next came a second PCR, run for about 7 to 11 cycles, which used a sample-barcoded 5' primer along with a J-beta primer mix. TCRdb called the 5' RACE reads again in MiXCR, with one record for every CDR3 protein. The sample holds about 1,500,000 distinct CDR3 sequences, roughly 28% seen once. Sequences were obtained from blood. These receptors were taken from a woman aged 25 to 39 in good health.

This clonotype came up a few times. The chain combines TRBV7-6 with TRBJ1-2; TRBD1 matches at 7 bases. V lost 7 bases, J lost 8 bases, and 7 bases stayed unmatched. The V gene's germline CDR1 is SGHVS and CDR2 FNYEAQ. The CDR3 spans 12 residues. CDR3 DNA: TGTGCCAGCATTTCTCAGGGGGGCGGCTACACCTTC. As protein: CASISQGGGYTF.

The V call is TRBV27, the J call TRBJ1-4; a possible D gene is TRBD1 (6 bases). The V end lost 3 bases, the J end lost 7 bases, and 12 bases lay between the germline ends. CDR1 MNHEY and CDR2 SMNVEV come from the germline V gene (reference sequence). This CDR3 has 14 amino acids. CDR3 protein: CASSFAGGGEKLFF. As DNA, the CDR3 is TGTGCCAGCAGTTTCGCGGGGGGCGGTGAAAAACTGTTTTTT.

The rearrangement uses TRBV7-2 and TRBJ2-3, with 16 nucleotides matching TRBD2. Trimming cost V 4 bases and J 4 bases; bases outside gene matches: 8. This CDR3 is 18 amino acids long. Germline V lookup: CDR1 SGHTA, CDR2 FQGNSA. CDR3 nucleotides: TGTGCCAGCAGCTCCGGGGGACTAGCGGGGGGGAGGGCAGATACGCAGTATTTT. Translation gives CASSSGGLAGGRADTQYF.

In this sample, this clonotype turned up many times. The chain joins TRBV6-1 to TRBJ2-7, with D possibly matching TRBD1 (6 bases). Germline V gene lookup returns CDR1 MNHNS and CDR2 SASEGT. The germline V and J ends were trimmed by 2 bases and 7 bases, with 15 bases remaining between them. The CDR3 runs to 14 residues. The CDR3 DNA follows: TGTGCCAGCAGTGAATTTCGGACAGTCGGTGAGCAGTACTTC. Translated, it gives CASSEFRTVGEQYF.

This clonotype was detected only a few times. The chain has TRBV5-5 and TRBJ1-5; no reliable D call. The CDR3 sequence is 17 residues long. Germline CDR1 and CDR2: SGHKS and YYEKEE (reference sequence). Deletions cut 1 base from V and 3 bases from J, with 17 bases between. CDR3 coding DNA: TGTGCCAGCAGCTTGTCCCCCAGTTCGTTAGCCAATCAGCCCCAGCATTTT. This encodes CASSLSPSSLANQPQHF.

This clonotype came up a few times. This may be a read error: a much more frequent sequence differs by one nucleotide. The gene calls are TRBV20-1 and TRBJ2-7; D tentatively reads TRBD1 or TRBD2 (5 bases each). Germline loops: CDR1 DFQATT, CDR2 SNEGSKA (reference sequence). This CDR3 contains 11 residues. The CDR3 DNA sequence: TGCAGGGCTACAATCCCGGGACAGCAGTACTTC. Translation gives CRATIPGQQYF.

This clonotype was observed many times. The rearrangement uses TRBV11-2 and TRBJ2-5, with TRBD1 matching over 8 bases. The CDR3 loop spans 16 amino acids. From germline, CDR1 is SGHAT and CDR2 FQNNGV. V dropped 1 base and J dropped 5; count of bases not matched to a gene: 9. Written as DNA, the CDR3 is TGTGCCAGCAGCTTAGGGCTGCAGGGGGCGAGGGAGACCCAGTACTTC. The encoded protein is CASSLGLQGARETQYF.

The CDR3 spells CASSYATGFPEAFF. DNA for the CDR3: TGTGCCAGCAGTTACGCGACAGGGTTCCCTGAAGCTTTCTTT. The V call is TRBV6-5, the J call TRBJ1-1, with 7 bases identical to TRBD1. Germline V lookup: CDR1 MNHEY, CDR2 SVGAGI. The CDR3 length is 14 residues. Trimming removed 2 bases from V and 6 bases from J; junction bases left unmatched: 6.